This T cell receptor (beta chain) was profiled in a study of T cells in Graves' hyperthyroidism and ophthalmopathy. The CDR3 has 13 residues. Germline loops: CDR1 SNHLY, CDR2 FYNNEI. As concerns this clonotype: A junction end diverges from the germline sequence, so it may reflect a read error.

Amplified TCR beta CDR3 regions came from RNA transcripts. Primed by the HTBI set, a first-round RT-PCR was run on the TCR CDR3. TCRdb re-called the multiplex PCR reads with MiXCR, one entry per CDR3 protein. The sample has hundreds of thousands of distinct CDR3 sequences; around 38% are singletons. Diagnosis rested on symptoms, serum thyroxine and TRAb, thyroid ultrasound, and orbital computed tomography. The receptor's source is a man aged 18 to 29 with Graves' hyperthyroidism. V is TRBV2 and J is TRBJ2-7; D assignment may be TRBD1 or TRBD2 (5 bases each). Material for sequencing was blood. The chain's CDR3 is CASSSPPGGIPSF. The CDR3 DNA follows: TGTGCCAGCAGTTCCCCCCCTGGGGGAATTCCCTCCTTC.